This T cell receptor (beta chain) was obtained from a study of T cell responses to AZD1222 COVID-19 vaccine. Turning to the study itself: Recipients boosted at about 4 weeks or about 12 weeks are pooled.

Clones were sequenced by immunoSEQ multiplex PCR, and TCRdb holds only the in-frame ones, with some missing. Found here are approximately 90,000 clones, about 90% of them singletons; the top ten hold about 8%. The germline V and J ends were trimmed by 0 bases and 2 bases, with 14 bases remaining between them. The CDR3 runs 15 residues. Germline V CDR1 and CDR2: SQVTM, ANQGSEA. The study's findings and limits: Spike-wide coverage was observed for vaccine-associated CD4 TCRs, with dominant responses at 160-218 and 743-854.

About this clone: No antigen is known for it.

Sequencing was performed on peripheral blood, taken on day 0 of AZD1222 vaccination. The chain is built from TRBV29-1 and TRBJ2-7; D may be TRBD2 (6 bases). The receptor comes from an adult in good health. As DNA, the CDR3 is TGCAGCGTTGAAGACGCGGGAACTAACACCTACGAGCAGTACTTC. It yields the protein CSVEDAGTNTYEQYF.